What follows describes a single T cell receptor beta chain. Its antigen remains unidentified. The record has no base qualities; no much larger clone is one base away. TCR beta repertoires were profiled from peripheral blood of roughly 13 young patients with multiple sclerosis to demonstrate the VDJtools post-analysis software. Multiple sclerosis patients were children and adolescents aged roughly 6 to 17 years. As encoded in the germline V gene, CDR1 is LGHNA while CDR2 is YNFKEQ. V is shortened by 2 bases, J by 9 bases, and the region joining them spans 14 bases. The cysteine opens and the phenylalanine closes a CDR3 of 14 amino acids. Solely the CDR3 DNA is kept, with 42 bases framed from the first base. The data stem from a study of post-analysis software for immune sequencing data (dated by TCRdb to between 2015 and 2016). Some background on the complete study: The recorded disease courses included relapsing-remitting, secondary progressive and progressive-relapsing multiple sclerosis, and some patients had no subtype annotation. The multiple sclerosis patient repertoires were compared with 10 to 12 previously published healthy control repertoires from donors aged roughly 6 to 25 years. A subset of samples was prepared in parallel using single-end sample barcoding, then pooled and co-amplified after Illumina adapter ligation. Broad study findings and their caveats: Normalized Chao1 diversity was significantly lower in multiple sclerosis patients than controls, suggesting substantial peripheral T-cell clonal expansion. Significantly higher frequencies in patients than in controls were found for five TRBV segments, including TRBV5-6, TRBV5-1 and TRBV20-1. The multiple sclerosis patient group was slightly younger than the control group. Strong co-clustering of samples prepared in the same batch was shown by direct clustering with F measure, prompting a batch-effect correction.

The library was produced with PCR. The run used an Illumina HiSeq 2500. To reduce PCR and sequencing biases, unique molecular identifiers were built into the TCR beta cDNA libraries. Per 1 to 10 million input T cells, 500,000 or so cDNA molecules were obtained, such that each molecule approximated one T cell. Patient libraries were prepared and sequenced with the same protocol used for the earlier healthy control dataset. Within a given batch, samples were prepared together, multiplexed and sequenced on the same HiSeq lane. The paper's processing steps were these. Raw barcoded reads were processed with MIGEC, and single-read molecular identifier groups were discarded before consensus assembly and CDR3 extraction. Clonotype tables were post-analysed with VDJtools, normalizing diversity by down-sampling all datasets to the smallest sample size. To correct batch-related cross-sample contamination, repertoire overlap clustering matched CDR3 amino acid sequences but not nucleotide sequences. The public reads were run again by TCRdb, first through fastp at Q25 and then through MiXCR, and only productive beta chains were kept. All rows with the same CDR3 protein become a single entry with the most common DNA and genes. The V and J calls were not made by the authors but by TCRdb's processing. This sample comprises 700,000 to 800,000 distinct CDR3 sequences, roughly 27% of them detected only once. The ten largest account for roughly 0.57% of the sample.

The chain joins TRBV4-2 to TRBJ1-5, with no confident D gene call. The sequence derives from a girl aged 10-17 years with multiple sclerosis. Sequencing was carried out using blood. For the CDR3, the sequence is CASSQPRDTGPQHF. Read as DNA, the sequence is TGTGCCAGCAGCCAACCACGGGATACTGGGCCCCAGCATTTT.